The clone carrying this TCR beta chain was observed a handful of times. These data are taken from a study of T-cell reconstitution after alpha-beta-depleted transplantation in children. The library targeted TCRbeta and was prepared with unique molecular identifiers. MiXCR, run by TCRdb on the PCR reads, gives a single entry per CDR3 protein. The sample lists 350,000 to 450,000 distinct CDR3 sequences; around 21% were seen once. The CDR3 sequence is 13 residues long. V was clipped by 4 bases and J by 4 bases, with 11 bases between them. This specimen consisted of PBMCs from the stem cell graft donor, obtained from the stem cell graft. The receptor was isolated from a human donor who donated a stem cell graft to a child with acute myeloid leukemia. The chain combines TRBV12-3 or TRBV12-4 with TRBJ2-7; tentatively, D is TRBD1 (5 bases). The CDR3 region is CASSSRVLYEQYF. CDR3 nucleotides: TGTGCCAGCAGTTCCAGGGTCCTTTACGAGCAGTACTTC.